What follows is one TCR beta chain and its context. Its matching antigen is unknown. Within the sample, other DNA sequences also encode this same CDR3. Assay: immunoSEQ multiplex PCR; the TCRdb copy retains only in-frame clones and omits some. The sample includes about 1,800,000 clones, roughly 95% of them seen just once. This sample is drawn from a study of shared clonotypes between healthy human individuals. V was shortened by 1 base and J by 4 bases, with 11 bases between the two germline ends. This CDR3 spans 14 amino acids. Germline CDR1 is SGHRS and CDR2 is YFSETQ. Regarding the study as a whole: Donor clonotype sharing was expected to depend on sequencing depth.

Terminally differentiated effector memory CD45RA+ cells were left out of the naive CD8 fraction, which was CD45RO-negative and positively selected for CCR7. The chain has TRBV5-1 and TRBJ1-1, with D possibly TRBD1 on 5 matching bases. The TCR originated in a man younger than 35 in good health. The sequencing sample was made of naive CD8+ T cells sorted from blood. DNA of the CDR3: TGCGCCAGCAGCTTGTCAGGGTCGAGCACTGAAGCTTTCTTT. Translating it yields CASSLSGSSTEAFF.